This TCR beta chain stems from a study of technical replicates of blood from a handful of donors. V shed 2 bases and J shed 4 bases, with 3 bases lying between them. Germline CDR1 is MNHEY and CDR2 is SMNVEV (reference sequence). The CDR3 spans 11 residues. Libraries were prepared by immunoSEQ multiplex PCR; TCRdb keeps only in-frame clonotypes and omits some of them. The sample consists of 45,000 to 60,000 clones, approximately 95% of them appearing once. This TCR came from a human donor in good health. Sequences were obtained from T cells isolated from PBMCs. The chain has TRBV27 and TRBJ2-7; no firm D call. In nucleotides, the CDR3 is TGTGCCAGCAGTTTAGCGTACGAGCAGTACTTC. It is translated as CASSLAYEQYF.